This TCR beta chain was observed in a study of graft-versus-host responses after intestinal transplantation. The study, taken as a whole, reports: GvH clones appeared in recipient marrow, some first in ileum or blood. Allografts of patients with graft-donor T cell macrochimerism showed high graft-versus-host to host-versus-graft clone ratios. Early after transplant, HvG declines were associated with peak levels of circulating GvH clones.

This CDR3 contains 14 residues. Germline-derived CDR1 and CDR2 are SGHDT and YYEEEE. Trimming shortened V by 4 bases and J by 4 bases, and 12 bases separated the two germline ends. A note on this clone: As yet, its antigen is unknown.

The repertoire was sequenced with immunoSEQ multiplex PCR; TCRdb's copy has only in-frame clones and lacks some. The sample has over 70,000 clones, 90% seen once. This clonotype originated in a human donor who was the organ donor for an intestinal transplant. The chain employs TRBV5-6 and TRBJ1-3; possibly TRBD1 for D (6 bases). The sequencing here drew on unstimulated CD8+ T cells sorted from spleen or lymph node cells, taken before transplant. The CDR3 spells CASSGTGSGNTIYF. The CDR3 region has the DNA TGTGCCAGCAGCGGAACAGGGTCGGGAAACACCATATATTTT.